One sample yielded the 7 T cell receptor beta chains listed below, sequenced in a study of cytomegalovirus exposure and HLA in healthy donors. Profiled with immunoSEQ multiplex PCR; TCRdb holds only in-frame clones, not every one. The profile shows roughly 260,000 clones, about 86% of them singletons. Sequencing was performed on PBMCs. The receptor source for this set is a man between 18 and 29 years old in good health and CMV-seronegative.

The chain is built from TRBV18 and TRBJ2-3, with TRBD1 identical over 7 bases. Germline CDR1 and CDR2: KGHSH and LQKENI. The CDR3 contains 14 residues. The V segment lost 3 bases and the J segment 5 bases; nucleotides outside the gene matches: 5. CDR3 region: CASSPAAGGDTQYF. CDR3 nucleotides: TGTGCCAGCTCACCCGCGGCAGGGGGAGATACGCAGTATTTT. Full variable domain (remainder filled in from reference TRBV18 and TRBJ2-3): NAGVMQNPRHLVRRRGQEARLRCSPMKGHSHVYWYRQLPEEGLKFMVYLQKENIIDESGMPKERFSAEFPKEGPSILRIQQVVRGDSAAYFCASSPAAGGDTQYFGPGTRLTVL.

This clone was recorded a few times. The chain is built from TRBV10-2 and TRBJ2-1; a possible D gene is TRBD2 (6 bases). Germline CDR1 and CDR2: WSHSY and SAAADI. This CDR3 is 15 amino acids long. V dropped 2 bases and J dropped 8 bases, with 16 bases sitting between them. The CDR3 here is CASSEGGPFSHEQFF. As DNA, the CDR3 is TGCGCCAGCAGTGAGGGAGGGCCTTTTTCACATGAGCAGTTCTTC.

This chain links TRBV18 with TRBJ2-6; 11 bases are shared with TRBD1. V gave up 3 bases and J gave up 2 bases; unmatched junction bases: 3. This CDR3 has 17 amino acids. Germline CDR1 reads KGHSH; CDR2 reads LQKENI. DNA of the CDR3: TGTGCCAGCTCACCTGGACAGGGGGCTACTGGGGCCAACGTCCTGACTTTC. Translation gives CASSPGQGATGANVLTF.

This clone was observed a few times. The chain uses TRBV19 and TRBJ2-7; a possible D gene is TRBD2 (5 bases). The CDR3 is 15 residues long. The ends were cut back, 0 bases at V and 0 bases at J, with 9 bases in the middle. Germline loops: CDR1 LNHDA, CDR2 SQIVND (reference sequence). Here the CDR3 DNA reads TGTGCCAGTAGTATAGACCGACTAACCTCCTACGAGCAGTACTTC. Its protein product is CASSIDRLTSYEQYF.

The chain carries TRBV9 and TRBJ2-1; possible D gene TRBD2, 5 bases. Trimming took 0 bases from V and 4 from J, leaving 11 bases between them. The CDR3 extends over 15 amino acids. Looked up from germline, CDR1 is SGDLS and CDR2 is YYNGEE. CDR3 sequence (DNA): TGTGCCAGCAGCGTAGGTTCCAGCGGATACAATGAGCAGTTCTTC. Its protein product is CASSVGSSGYNEQFF. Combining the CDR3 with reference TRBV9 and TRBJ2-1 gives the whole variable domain DSGVTQTPKHLITATGQRVTLRCSPRSGDLSVYWYQQSLDQGLQFLIQYYNGEERAKGNILERFSAQQFPDLHSELNLSSLELGDSALYFCASSVGSSGYNEQFFGPGTRLTVL.

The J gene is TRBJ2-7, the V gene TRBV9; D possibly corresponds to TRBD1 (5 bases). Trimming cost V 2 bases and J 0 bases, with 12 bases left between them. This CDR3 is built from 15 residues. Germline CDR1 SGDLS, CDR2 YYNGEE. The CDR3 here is CASSVTGHSSYEQYF. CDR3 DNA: TGTGCCAGCAGCGTTACCGGACACAGCTCCTACGAGCAGTACTTC.

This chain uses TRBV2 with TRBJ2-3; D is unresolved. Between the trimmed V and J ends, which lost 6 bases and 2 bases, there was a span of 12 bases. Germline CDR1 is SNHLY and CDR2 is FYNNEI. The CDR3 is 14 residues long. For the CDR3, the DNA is TGTGCCAGCAGCCCAGCGCTAGACACAGATACGCAGTATTTT. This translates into CASSPALDTDTQYF. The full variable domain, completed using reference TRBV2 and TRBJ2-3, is EPEVTQTPSHQVTQMGQEVILRCVPISNHLYFYWYRQILGQKVEFLVSFYNNEISEKSEIFDDQFSVERPDGSNFTLKIRSTKLEDSAMYFCASSPALDTDTQYFGPGTRLTVL.